This T cell receptor (beta chain) originates from a study of blood T cell repertoires in COVID-19 (dated by TCRdb to about 2020). Background on the whole study: Samples covering the acute and convalescent phases of COVID-19 were provided by collaborators in the United States, Italy and Spain. The prospective study material was composed of cDNA or gDNA derived from T cells, B-cell-depleted T cells, or PBMCs. Subjects who had been exposed to COVID-19, were actively infected with it, or had recovered from it provided the deeply sampled blood TCRbeta repertoires that made up the dataset. A freely available public database, intended as a resource for researchers studying the immune response to SARS-CoV-2, is where the repertoires were released. Samples were obtained from the ongoing ImmuneRACE study (first 160 participants) and from some 1,300 subjects provided by 6 global collaborators. Sample metadata almost always included a de-identified subject ID, COVID-19 status, age in years and sex. Where available, HLA class I and class II types were taken from metadata supplied by the sample provider and were not determined by assay-based typing.

Here is what the overall study found, with its caveats: How much clinical and demographic metadata was included differed by source and by participant, and the metadata was provided uncurated.

A note on this clone: The antigen it binds to is not known. Base qualities are not recorded, but no much larger clone differs from it by a single base.

The immunoSEQ Assay, a bias-controlled multiplex PCR, was used to amplify TCRbeta CDR3 regions from genomic DNA. Under the source paper's analysis protocol: The number of nucleated cells in each sample was estimated from the amplification of reference gene primers within the assay. Sequence reads were collapsed and filtered to measure the absolute abundance of every unique TCRbeta CDR3 rearrangement. For each sample, productive Simpson clonality was calculated as the square root of Simpson's diversity index over productive rearrangements. TCRdb re-hosts the immuneACCESS table, in-frame sequences only. Its copies lack some clones; in the studies checked, an unresolved V gene accounts for under half of them, and the cause for the rest is not known. The D gene and trimming were derived from the DNA, and the V and J assignments and clone size from that table. Counted in this sample were 59,000 or so clones; 70% to 80% of them appeared once. Of the sample, approximately 3.8% falls within the top ten clones.

Whole blood was collected in K2EDTA tubes by collaborating institutions according to the institutions' own protocols. For TCRbeta analysis, collaborators shipped samples as frozen whole blood, isolated PBMCs, or DNA extracted from either of those sample types. V and J are trimmed by 7 bases and 7 bases, and the gene matches miss 8 bases of the junction. Via the germline V gene, CDR1 is LGHNT and CDR2 FRNRAP. The CDR3 covers 13 residues, taking in both the cysteine and the phenylalanine. Only CDR3 DNA is held: 39 bases, read in frame from base 1. This receptor was obtained from a man between 60 and 70 years old with acute or convalescent COVID-19. The sequencing sample was made of peripheral blood. The chain uses TRBV12-5 and TRBJ1-2; 8 middle bases align to TRBD1. The CDR3 region reads CASDKQGVRGYTF. The sequenced DNA is TGTGCTAGTGACAAACAGGGGGTGCGTGGCTACACCTTC. Here the CDR3 is joined to the reference TRBV12-5 and TRBJ1-2 genes, and the full variable domain is: DARVTQTPRHKVTEMGQEVTMRCQPILGHNTVFWYRQTMMQGLELLAYFRNRAPLDDSGMPKDRFSAEMPDATLATLKIQPSEPRDSAVYFCASDKQGVRGYTFGSGTRLTVV.